These 2 T cell receptor beta chains came from one sample sequenced in a study of long-term antiretroviral therapy in people with HIV (dated by TCRdb to between 2021 and 2024). The immunoSEQ hsTCRB v3.0 assay was used at survey level resolution for TRB variable region sequencing. The clones in this table, taken by TCRdb from immuneACCESS, are in-frame only. Not every clone is retained; where verified, under half of the shortfall comes from an unresolved V gene, and the cause of the rest is unknown. A total of around 6,700 clones appear in this sample, almost 75% of them only once. The ten largest account for 25% to 35% of the sample. The sample here was unsorted PBMCs, taken 0.2 years after starting antiretroviral therapy. Receptors were obtained from a man in his forties with HIV.

The chain uses TRBV7-2 and TRBJ2-1, with D perhaps TRBD1 or TRBD2 (5 bases each). This CDR3 contains 15 residues. Germline V gene sequence: CDR1 SGHTA, CDR2 FQGNSA. Trimming removed 2 bases at V and 0 bases at J, with 8 bases between. CDR3 residues: CASSLNGGSYNEQFF. The DNA for the CDR3 is TGTGCCAGCAGCTTAAATGGGGGCTCCTACAATGAGCAGTTCTTC.

The chain uses TRBV25-1 and TRBJ1-2; 8 positions match TRBD1. CDR3 length equals 17 residues. Unmatched junction bases numbered 11, after V lost 1 base and J lost 4 bases. CDR1 is MGHDK, CDR2 SYGVNS, per germline. This CDR3 reads CASSESGGRGLVYGYTF. The CDR3 coding sequence is TGTGCCAGCAGTGAATCGGGGGGCAGGGGGCTCGTCTATGGCTACACCTTC.